This T cell receptor (beta chain) was found in a study of PD-L1 blockade in urothelial cancer (dated by TCRdb to about 2017). Study-level background: All patients started therapy in the mid-2010s and received atezolizumab 1,200 mg intravenously every 3 weeks. The study was an exploratory multi-omic analysis of somatic, immune and clinical correlates of response to PD-L1 blockade with atezolizumab in urothelial cancer. Blood samples gave median yields of around 150,000 T cells and 82,636 unique TCRs, along with a median clonality of roughly 0.08. Around 29 patients had pretreatment blood TCR-seq, some 24 had at least one posttreatment blood collection, and some 24 had tumor TCR-seq. Several patients achieved durable clinical benefit and some 21 did not. Patients had an ECOG performance status of 0 or 1 and had received between 0 and 3 prior chemotherapy regimens. Blood samples were analyzed at two time points: 3 weeks after treatment start (second dose) and 6 weeks after treatment start. TCR sequencing covered pretreatment tumor samples and matched, serially collected peripheral blood taken before and after atezolizumab treatment. Durable clinical benefit meant progression-free survival longer than 6 months, and TCR features were also tested against progression-free and overall survival. Whole exome sequencing and RNA sequencing of pretreatment tumors were performed alongside TCR sequencing in the same patients. About 90% of the roughly 30 patients were males with bladder-origin urothelial cancer, and about two thirds of the roughly 30 reported a prior smoking history. Beyond this particular receptor, the publication reports: Improved progression-free and overall survival was associated with having pretreatment peripheral blood TCR clonality below the median. Among patients with durable benefit, tumor-associated TCR clones showed greater expansion in peripheral blood 3 weeks after treatment started (n ≈ 23, p = 0.022). Because of the small sample size (n ≈ 31) and the many exploratory analyses performed, the results are intended to be regarded as hypothesis-generating.

Interpreted using the paper, the time point label stands for: peripheral blood 6 weeks after treatment start. The cohort included about 30 patients with locally advanced or metastatic urothelial carcinoma who were treated at Memorial Sloan Kettering on a trial protocol. Peripheral blood mononuclear cells were collected pretreatment and during treatment, with between 1 and 8 total time points obtained per patient. The Qiagen DNeasy Blood extraction kit was used to purify genomic DNA from total PBMCs and tumor samples. PBMCs were collected pretreatment and during treatment, and were isolated and stored as previously described. Per the germline V gene, MDHEN is the CDR1 and SYDVKM is the CDR2. Reading from cysteine to phenylalanine, the CDR3 counts 16 amino acids. Only the CDR3 portion is preserved as DNA: 48 bases, with reading frame beginning at the first base. V is cut back by 4 bases and J by 4 bases, with 4 bases in the junction unmatched.

As concerns this clone: The antigen it recognizes is unknown. Base-call qualities are not available, and no considerably larger clone is one nucleotide away.

Synthetic TCR analog templates were spiked into each PCR to estimate absolute template abundance from read counts. The immunoSEQ assay used bias-controlled V and J gene primers to amplify TCRbeta CDR3 regions from genomic DNA. Sequencing of rearranged TCRbeta segments was performed at approximately 20X coverage. The study's processing was this. Sequencing errors were corrected by clustering, and CDR3s were annotated against IMGT so that V, D and J genes could be assigned. Downstream analyses used only productive TCRbeta rearrangements, leaving out any out-of-frame or stop-codon sequences. Clonality was computed as one minus Shannon entropy normalized by the log of the number of unique productive sequences. Clones differing between time points or between blood and tumor were identified by Fisher's exact test with Benjamini-Hochberg correction at adjusted p below 0.01. Here the immuneACCESS table is served through TCRdb, limited to in-frame sequences with V and J called. Missing clones are a known gap in these copies; in checked studies unresolved V genes cover under half, and the rest lacks a known reason. V, J and clone size derive from that table, while D and trimming were established from the DNA sequence. In this sample the table shows 48,000 or so clones, around 80% of which occur a single time. The ten largest make up roughly 8.8% of the sample.

The rearrangement joined TRBV28 to TRBJ2-3; 14 junctional bases match TRBD2. The TCR originated in a man between 65 and 85 years old with urothelial cancer. Sample: PBMCs, taken around atezolizumab (anti-PD-L1) treatment. The CDR3 reads as follows: CASSSGLAGGSDTQYF. The DNA reads TGTGCCAGCAGTTCAGGACTAGCGGGAGGTTCAGATACGCAGTATTTT.